These 13 T cell receptor beta chains originate from one sample sequenced in a study of T cell responses to AZD1222 COVID-19 vaccine (dated by TCRdb to the early 2020s). The sample's time point label, in plain terms: about 28 days (+/-7) after the second vaccine dose. The library relied on the immunoSEQ multiplex PCR assay. The clones in this table, taken by TCRdb from immuneACCESS, are in-frame only. Not every clone is retained; where verified, under half of the shortfall comes from an unresolved V gene, and the cause of the rest is unknown. Across this sample there are about 130,000 clones, with around 90% seen only once. Around 0.99% of the sample goes to the ten largest clones. Sequencing was performed on peripheral blood, taken 28 days after the second AZD1222 dose. All receptors come from an adult who received the AZD1222 COVID-19 vaccine.

The rearrangement links TRBV9 to TRBJ2-3; tentatively, D is TRBD2 (6 bases). The V and J ends lost 3 bases and 0 bases respectively, with 14 bases between them. CDR3 length: 16 residues. The germline gives CDR1 SGDLS, CDR2 YYNGEE. This CDR3 reads CASSAGTATSTDTQYF. The CDR3 DNA reads TGTGCCAGCAGCGCCGGGACTGCAACTAGCACAGATACGCAGTATTTT. Looking up the rest from reference TRBV9 and TRBJ2-3 gives the full variable domain: DSGVTQTPKHLITATGQRVTLRCSPRSGDLSVYWYQQSLDQGLQFLIQYYNGEERAKGNILERFSAQQFPDLHSELNLSSLELGDSALYFCASSAGTATSTDTQYFGPGTRLTVL.

J is TRBJ2-7 and V is TRBV6-1; TRBD1 matches 9 bases. The CDR3 runs 14 residues. Looked up from germline, CDR1 is MNHNS and CDR2 is SASEGT. V lost 3 bases, J lost 2 bases, and 2 bases stayed unmatched. The CDR3 nucleotides are TGTGCCAGCAGTGATACAGGGGGCGCCTACGAGCAGTACTTC. Amino acid sequence: CASSDTGGAYEQYF.

The chain links TRBV5-1 to TRBJ2-6; no clear D. CDR1 and CDR2 from the germline V gene are SGHRS and YFSETQ. The V and J ends lost 0 bases and 0 bases respectively, with 4 bases between them. This CDR3 region has 15 residues. The chain's CDR3 is CASSLGASGANVLTF. The CDR3, as DNA: TGCGCCAGCAGCTTGGGGGCCTCTGGGGCCAACGTCCTGACTTTC.

The chain uses TRBV9 and TRBJ1-1; no firm D call. Germline V gene data show CDR1 as SGDLS and CDR2 as YYNGEE. The V and J ends lost 1 base and 9 bases respectively, with 22 bases between them. CDR3 length: 16 residues. CDR3 DNA sequence: TGTGCCAGCAGCGTAACGGCAGGAGGCGATATTACTCAAGCTTTCTTT. The encoded protein is CASSVTAGGDITQAFF.

This rearrangement joins TRBV5-1 to TRBJ2-1, with 10 bases that match TRBD2. V shed 0 bases and J 9 bases; nucleotides not matched to a gene: 6. CDR1 is SGHRS, CDR2 YFSETQ, per germline. The CDR3 spans 15 residues. The CDR3 loop reads CASSLALAGAGEQFF. DNA of the CDR3: TGCGCCAGCAGCTTGGCCCTAGCGGGAGCAGGTGAGCAGTTCTTC.

This sequence joins TRBV28 and TRBJ1-3; no firm D call. Trimming pared 7 bases from V and 4 bases from J, leaving 5 bases between. CDR1 and CDR2 (germline): MDHEN, SYDVKM. The CDR3 contains 11 residues. CDR3 in amino acids: CASITGNTIYF. The CDR3 DNA reads as TGTGCCAGCATCACGGGAAACACCATATATTTT.

This clone was found once. The V gene is TRBV5-1, the J gene TRBJ2-5; 11 bases map to TRBD1. Germline V gene data show CDR1 as SGHRS and CDR2 as YFSETQ. Losses at the gene ends were 3 bases for V and 4 bases for J; bases not matched to a gene: 8. The CDR3 runs 16 residues. The CDR3 sequence is CASSSTPGTGGETQYF. DNA of the CDR3: TGCGCCAGCAGCTCCACCCCGGGGACAGGGGGAGAGACCCAGTACTTC.

The chain combines TRBV6-4 with TRBJ2-1, with 7 nucleotides matching TRBD1. Unmatched junction bases numbered 0, after V lost 2 bases and J lost 2 bases. This CDR3 is 14 amino acids long. CDR1 is MRHNA, CDR2 SNTAGT, per germline. The chain's CDR3 is CASSDQGAYNEQFF. CDR3 in DNA: TGTGCCAGCAGTGACCAGGGGGCCTACAATGAGCAGTTCTTC.

The J gene is TRBJ2-7, the V gene TRBV28; D remains unclear. Germline V gene lookup returns CDR1 MDHEN and CDR2 SYDVKM. This CDR3 region has 14 residues. Trimming cost V 5 bases and J 2 bases, with 13 bases left between them. CDR3 amino acids: CASSRGPVAYEQYF. CDR3 DNA: TGTGCCAGCAGTCGAGGACCCGTTGCCTACGAGCAGTACTTC. The full variable domain, its missing parts supplied by reference TRBV28 and TRBJ2-7, is DVKVTQSSRYLVKRTGEKVFLECVQDMDHENMFWYRQDPGLGLRLIYFSYDVKMKEKGDIPEGYSVSREKKERFSLILESASTNQTSMYLCASSRGPVAYEQYFGPGTRLTVT.

J is TRBJ2-7 and V is TRBV29-1; D gene ambiguous. There are 13 residues in the CDR3. Trimming shortened V by 2 bases and J by 2 bases, and 10 bases separated the two germline ends. Per germline, CDR1 SQVTM and CDR2 ANQGSEA. The CDR3 sequence is CSVERTETYEQYF. DNA for the CDR3: TGCAGCGTTGAAAGAACAGAAACCTACGAGCAGTACTTC.

The chain has TRBV5-1 and TRBJ2-3, with D possibly called TRBD1 or TRBD2 (5 bases each). Germline V gives CDR1 SGHRS, CDR2 YFSETQ. Trimming removed 2 bases at V and 0 bases at J, with 13 bases between. This CDR3 contains 16 residues. CDR3 protein: CASSFGTGRSTDTQYF. The DNA of the CDR3 is TGCGCCAGCAGCTTCGGGACGGGACGTAGCACAGATACGCAGTATTTT. The full variable domain, in which reference TRBV5-1 and TRBJ2-3 provide the parts outside the CDR3, is KAGVTQTPRYLIKTRGQQVTLSCSPISGHRSVSWYQQTPGQGLQFLFEYFSETQRNKGNFPGRFSGRQFSNSRSEMNVSTLELGDSALYLCASSFGTGRSTDTQYFGPGTRLTVL.

The chain links TRBV6-5 to TRBJ2-7; TRBD2 might be the D (5 bases). V lost 6 bases, J lost 7 bases, and 19 bases lay in between. The length of the CDR3 is 14 residues. The germline gives CDR1 MNHEY, CDR2 SVGAGI. Here the CDR3 reads CASRNVAPPGEQYF. In DNA form, the CDR3 reads TGTGCCAGCAGAAACGTAGCGCCCCCGGGGGAGCAGTACTTC.

The genes are TRBV18 and TRBJ2-7; TRBD1 agrees at 7 bases. Losses at the gene ends were 1 base for V and 3 bases for J; bases not matched to a gene: 6. Germline V gives CDR1 KGHSH, CDR2 LQKENI. The length of the CDR3 is 15 residues. The CDR3 loop reads CASSPRRTGNYEQYF. CDR3 nucleotides: TGTGCCAGCTCACCACGGCGGACAGGCAACTACGAGCAGTACTTC.